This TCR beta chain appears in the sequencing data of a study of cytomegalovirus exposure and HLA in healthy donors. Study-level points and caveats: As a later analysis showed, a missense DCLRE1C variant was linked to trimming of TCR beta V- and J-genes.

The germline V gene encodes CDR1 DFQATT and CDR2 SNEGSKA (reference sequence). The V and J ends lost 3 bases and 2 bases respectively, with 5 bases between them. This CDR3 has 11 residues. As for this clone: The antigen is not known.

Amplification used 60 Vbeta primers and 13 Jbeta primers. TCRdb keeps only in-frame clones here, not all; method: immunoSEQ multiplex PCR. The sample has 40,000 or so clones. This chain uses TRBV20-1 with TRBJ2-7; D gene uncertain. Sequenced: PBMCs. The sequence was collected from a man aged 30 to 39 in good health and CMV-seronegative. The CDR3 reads CSASNTYEQYF. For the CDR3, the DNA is TGCAGTGCTAGTAACACCTACGAGCAGTACTTC.